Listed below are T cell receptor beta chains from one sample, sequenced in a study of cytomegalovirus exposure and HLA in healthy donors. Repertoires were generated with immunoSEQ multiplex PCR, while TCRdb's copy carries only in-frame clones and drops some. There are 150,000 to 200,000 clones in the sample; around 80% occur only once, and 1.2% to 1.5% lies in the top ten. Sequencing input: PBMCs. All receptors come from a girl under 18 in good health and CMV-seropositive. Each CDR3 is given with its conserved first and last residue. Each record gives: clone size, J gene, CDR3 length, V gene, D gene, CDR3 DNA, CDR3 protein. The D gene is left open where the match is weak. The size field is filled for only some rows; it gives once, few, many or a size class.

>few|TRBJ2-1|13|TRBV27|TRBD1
TGTGCCAGCAGCCGGACAGGGGCGGGTGAGCAGTTCTTC
CASSRTGAGEQFF
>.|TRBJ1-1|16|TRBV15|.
TGTGCCACCAGCAGAGGGGAGGGGACACCGAACACTGAAGCTTTCTTT
CATSRGEGTPNTEAFF
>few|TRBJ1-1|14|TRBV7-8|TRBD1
TGTGCCAGCAGCTTCGCAGGGGGTAACACTGAAGCTTTCTTT
CASSFAGGNTEAFF
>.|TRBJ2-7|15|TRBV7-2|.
TGTGCCAGCAGCTTAGCGGGCGGGGCTCCCTACGAGCAGTACTTC
CASSLAGGAPYEQYF
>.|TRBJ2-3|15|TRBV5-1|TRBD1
TGCGCCAGCAGCTTGAGACAGGGGAGCACAGATACGCAGTATTTT
CASSLRQGSTDTQYF
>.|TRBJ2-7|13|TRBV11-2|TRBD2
TGTGCCAGCAGCTACCTAGCGGGAGGCCGGCAGTACTTC
CASSYLAGGRQYF
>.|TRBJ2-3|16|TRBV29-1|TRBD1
TGCAGCGTATCTTCGTCTACAGGGGCTACCACAGATACGCAGTATTTT
CSVSSSTGATTDTQYF
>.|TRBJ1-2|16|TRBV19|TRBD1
TGTGCCAGCCGACCCCGGGACAGACTGCTTAACTATGGCTACACCTTC
CASRPRDRLLNYGYTF
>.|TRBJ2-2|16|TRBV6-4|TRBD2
TGTGCCAGCAACCCTAGCGGTTCAATGAACACCGGGGAGCTGTTTTTT
CASNPSGSMNTGELFF
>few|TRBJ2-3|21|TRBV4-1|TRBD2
TGCGCCAGCAGCCATTGGATTAGCGGGACCGCACAGGCATCTAGCACAGATACGCAGTATTTT
CASSHWISGTAQASSTDTQYF
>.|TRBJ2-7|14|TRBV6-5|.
TGTGCCAGCAGTTACTCGGTACAGGTTTACGAGCAGTACTTC
CASSYSVQVYEQYF
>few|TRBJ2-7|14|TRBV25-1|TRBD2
TGTGCCAGCAGTGATACTAGCGCCTCCTACGAGCAGTACTTC
CASSDTSASYEQYF
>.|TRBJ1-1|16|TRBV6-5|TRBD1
TGTGCCAGCAGTTACTCTCTAGGGGGCCAGAACACTGAAGCTTTCTTT
CASSYSLGGQNTEAFF
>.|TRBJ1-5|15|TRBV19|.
TGTGCCAGTACTATCGAGATCGGGAATAGACAGCCCCAGCATTTT
CASTIEIGNRQPQHF
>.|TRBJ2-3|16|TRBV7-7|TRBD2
TGTGCCAGCAGCTCTCTAGGGGCTAGCGGGACGGATACGCAGTATTTT
CASSSLGASGTDTQYF
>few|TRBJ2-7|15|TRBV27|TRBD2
TGTGCCAGCAGTCGATCCCTGGGCGGGAGTTACGAGCAGTACTTC
CASSRSLGGSYEQYF
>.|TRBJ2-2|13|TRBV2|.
TGTGCCAGCGGGGAGTCGAACACCGGGGAGCTGTTTTTT
CASGESNTGELFF
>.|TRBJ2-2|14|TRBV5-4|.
TGTGCCAGCAGCCTGGGGGTAGCAGTTGGGGAGCTGTTTTTT
CASSLGVAVGELFF
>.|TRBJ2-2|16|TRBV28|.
TGTGCCAGCAGTAAACCCGGGACACCGGTCACCGGGGAGCTGTTTTTT
CASSKPGTPVTGELFF
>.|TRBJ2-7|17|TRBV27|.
TGTGCCAGCAGTTCGCCCTCGGGGGGCAGGGGCTCCTACGAGCAGTACTTC
CASSSPSGGRGSYEQYF
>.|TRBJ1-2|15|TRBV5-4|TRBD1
TGTGCCAGCAGCTCCGGGACAGGACCCTTCTATGGCTACACCTTC
CASSSGTGPFYGYTF
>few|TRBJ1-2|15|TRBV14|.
TGTGCCAGCAGCCAGGAGGTGGGCAGAAACTATGGCTACACCTTC
CASSQEVGRNYGYTF
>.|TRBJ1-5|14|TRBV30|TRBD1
TGTGCCTGGAGTCAGACAGGGACTTATCAGCCCCAGCATTTT
CAWSQTGTYQPQHF
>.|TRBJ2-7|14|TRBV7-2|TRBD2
TGTGCCAGCAGCTTTACTAGCGGGAACTACGAGCAGTACTTC
CASSFTSGNYEQYF
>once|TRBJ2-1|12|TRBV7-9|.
TGTGCCAGCAGCTTAGGGACACTAAGGCCGTTCTTC
CASSLGTLRPFF
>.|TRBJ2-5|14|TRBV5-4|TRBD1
TGTGCCAGCAGCCGAGGACAGGGGCAAGAGACCCAGTACTTC
CASSRGQGQETQYF
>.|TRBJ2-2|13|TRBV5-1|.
TGCGCCAGCAGCTGGAGGGTCACCGGGGAGCTGTTTTTT
CASSWRVTGELFF
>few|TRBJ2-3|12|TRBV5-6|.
TGTGCCAGCAGCCAGATCACAGATACGCAGTATTTT
CASSQITDTQYF
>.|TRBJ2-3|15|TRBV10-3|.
TGTGCTTCCTTCGGGGTGAGCACAAACACAGATACGCAGTATTTT
CASFGVSTNTDTQYF
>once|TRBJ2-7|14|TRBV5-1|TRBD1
TGCGCCAGCAGCTCGACAGGGGGTGCGAAAGAGCAGTACTTC
CASSSTGGAKEQYF
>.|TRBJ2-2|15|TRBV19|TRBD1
TGTGCCAGTATCGGGACAGGGGGTAACACCGGGGAGCTGTTTTTT
CASIGTGGNTGELFF
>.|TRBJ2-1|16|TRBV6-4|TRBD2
TGTGCCAGCAGTGACTCGACGGCGGGAGGGCCGTATGAGCAGTTCTTC
CASSDSTAGGPYEQFF
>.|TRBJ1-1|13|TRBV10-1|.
TGCGCCAGCAGTGAGCCGAACAGCCGGGAAGCTTTCTTT
CASSEPNSREAFF
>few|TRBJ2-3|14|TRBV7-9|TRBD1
TGTGCCTGCCTGGGACAGGGTTATTTCGATACGCAGTATTTT
CACLGQGYFDTQYF
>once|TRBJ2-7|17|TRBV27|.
TGTGCCAGCAGTTTACGTTCTTGGTGGCAGGTTCCCCACGAGCAGTACTTC
CASSLRSWWQVPHEQYF
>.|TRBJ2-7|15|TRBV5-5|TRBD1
TGTGCCAGCAGCTTGCGCCCAGGACAGGGCCCCGAGCAGTACTTC
CASSLRPGQGPEQYF
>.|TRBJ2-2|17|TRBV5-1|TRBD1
TGCGCCAGCAGCTTCGACGGGGACAGGGGAGGCACCGGGGAGCTGTTTTTT
CASSFDGDRGGTGELFF
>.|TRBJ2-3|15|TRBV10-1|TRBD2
TGCGCCAGCAGTGAGGTAGCGGGAGGGCGGGATACGCAGTATTTT
CASSEVAGGRDTQYF
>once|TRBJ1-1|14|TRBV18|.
TGTGCCAGCTCACCTGCCGGGGGGAGCACTGAAGCTTTCTTT
CASSPAGGSTEAFF
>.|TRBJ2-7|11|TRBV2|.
TGTGCCAGCGGATCGGTGAGGGTTCAGTACTTC
CASGSVRVQYF
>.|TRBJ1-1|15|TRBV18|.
TGTGCCAGCTCACCTTCCGCAGGGATGAACACTGAAGCTTTCTTT
CASSPSAGMNTEAFF
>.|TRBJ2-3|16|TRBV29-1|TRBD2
TGCAGCGTGGACGGACTAGCGGGAGCTAGCACAGATACGCAGTATTTT
CSVDGLAGASTDTQYF
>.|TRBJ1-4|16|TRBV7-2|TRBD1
TGTGCCAGCAGCTTACACACGGACAGGGAAAATGAAAAACTGTTTTTT
CASSLHTDRENEKLFF
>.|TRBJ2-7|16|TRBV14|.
TGTGCCAGCAGCCAAACCCTTTTGGGAGAGGGAAACGAGCAGTACTTC
CASSQTLLGEGNEQYF
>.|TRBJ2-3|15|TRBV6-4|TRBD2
TGTGCCAGCAGTGAGTCTAGCGGGAGCTCAGATACGCAGTATTTT
CASSESSGSSDTQYF
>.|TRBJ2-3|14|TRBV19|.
TGTGCCAGTAGTACCTGGTTGGCGGTTGATACGCAGTATTTT
CASSTWLAVDTQYF
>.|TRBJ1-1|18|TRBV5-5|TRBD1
TGTGCCAGCAGCTCCTTGACAGGGAGGTTAAGGGGGGACACTGAAGCTTTCTTT
CASSSLTGRLRGDTEAFF
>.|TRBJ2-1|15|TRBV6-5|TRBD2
TGTGCCAGCAGGTCTGCGGGAGCGGGACGGGATGAGCAGTTCTTC
CASRSAGAGRDEQFF
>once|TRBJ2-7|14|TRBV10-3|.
TGTGCCATCAGTGAAGCACTCAAGAACGACGAGCAGTACTTC
CAISEALKNDEQYF